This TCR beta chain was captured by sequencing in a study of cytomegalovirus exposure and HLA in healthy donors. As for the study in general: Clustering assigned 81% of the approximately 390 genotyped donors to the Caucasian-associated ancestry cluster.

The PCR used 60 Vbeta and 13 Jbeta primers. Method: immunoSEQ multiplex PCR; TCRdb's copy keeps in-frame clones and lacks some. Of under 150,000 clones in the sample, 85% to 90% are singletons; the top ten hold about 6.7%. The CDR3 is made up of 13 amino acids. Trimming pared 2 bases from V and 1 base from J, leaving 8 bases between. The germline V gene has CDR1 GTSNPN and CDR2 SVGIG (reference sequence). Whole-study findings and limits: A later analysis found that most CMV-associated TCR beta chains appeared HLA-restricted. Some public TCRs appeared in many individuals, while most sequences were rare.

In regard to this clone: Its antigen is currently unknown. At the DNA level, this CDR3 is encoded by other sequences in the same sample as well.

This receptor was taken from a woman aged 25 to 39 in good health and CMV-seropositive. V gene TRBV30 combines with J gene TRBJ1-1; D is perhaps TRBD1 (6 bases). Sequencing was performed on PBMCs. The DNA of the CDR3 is TGTGCCTGGAGTCCACAGGGGAACACTGAAGCTTTCTTT. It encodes CAWSPQGNTEAFF.